Presented here are 20 T cell receptor beta chains from one specimen sequenced in a study of blood T cell repertoires in COVID-19. Repertoires were generated with immunoSEQ multiplex PCR, while TCRdb's copy carries only in-frame clones and drops some. This repertoire shows more than 300,000 clones, 90% to 95% found once; its top ten account for 3.9%. Material: PBMCs or T cells enriched from blood (not recorded which). These receptors were collected from a young woman who had been exposed to COVID-19.

The rearrangement links TRBV7-3 to TRBJ2-2; D ambiguous. CDR3 length equals 13 residues. Trimming stripped 2 bases from V and 6 bases from J, with 7 bases between. Looked up from germline, CDR1 is SGHTA and CDR2 is FQGTGA. The CDR3 DNA follows: TGTGCCAGCAGCTTACCTGCGTCCGGGGAGCTGTTTTTT. Its protein product is CASSLPASGELFF.

The chain carries TRBV19 and TRBJ1-2, with a weak D call TRBD1 (5 bases). This CDR3 region has 16 residues. Per the germline V gene, CDR1 is LNHDA and CDR2 is SQIVND (reference sequence). The ends were cut back, 1 base at V and 6 bases at J, with 18 bases in the middle. CDR3 protein: CASSIAPHGGGHGYTF. Here the CDR3 DNA reads TGTGCCAGTAGTATAGCCCCTCACGGGGGAGGACATGGCTACACCTTC.

The rearrangement links TRBV20-1 to TRBJ1-1; 7 bases match TRBD1. Per germline, CDR1 DFQATT and CDR2 SNEGSKA (reference sequence). V trimming: 6 bases; J trimming: 9 bases; junction bases outside the gene matches: 7. The length of the CDR3 is 11 residues. CDR3 residues: CSARDSRKAFF. The CDR3 bases are TGCAGTGCCAGGGACAGCCGAAAAGCTTTCTTT.

As DNA, the CDR3 is TGCGCCAGCAGTTTTGCCGGGACAGTCTACAATGAGCAGTTCTTC. Translation gives CASSFAGTVYNEQFF. V is TRBV5-1 and J is TRBJ2-1; 7 nucleotides align to TRBD1. This CDR3 spans 15 amino acids. Germline values: CDR1 SGHRS, CDR2 YFSETQ. Trimming took 5 bases from V and 3 from J; bases not matched to a gene: 8.

V and J are TRBV5-5 and TRBJ2-3; possible D gene TRBD1, 7 bases. From germline, CDR1 is SGHKS and CDR2 YYEKEE (reference sequence). The ends were cut back, 9 bases at V and 4 bases at J, with 21 bases in the middle. This CDR3 has 15 amino acids. The CDR3 DNA is TGTGCCACAAGGGACAGCCTAAGGAGGGCAGATACGCAGTATTTT. Translating it yields CATRDSLRRADTQYF.

The genes are TRBV5-8 and TRBJ2-3; 11 nucleotides align to TRBD2. V gave up 6 bases and J gave up 10 bases; unmatched junction bases: 13. This CDR3 is built from 15 residues. CDR1 and CDR2 from the germline V gene are SGHTS and YDEGEE. The CDR3 is CASNGRLAGGWAQYF. CDR3 DNA sequence: TGTGCCAGCAACGGCCGGCTAGCGGGGGGTTGGGCGCAGTATTTT.

The chain recombines TRBV18 with TRBJ1-2; TRBD1 matches 8 bases. V lost 3 bases, J lost 0 bases, and 9 bases stayed unmatched. Germline-derived CDR1 and CDR2 are KGHSH and LQKENI. The CDR3 sequence is 17 residues long. The CDR3 DNA reads as TGTGCCAGCTCACCTTTCGAACTGGGACAGGCTAACTATGGCTACACCTTC. Protein sequence: CASSPFELGQANYGYTF.

V gene TRBV4-1 combines with J gene TRBJ2-5, with 8 bases that match TRBD2. V gave up 4 bases and J gave up 5 bases; unmatched junction bases: 9. There are 15 residues in the CDR3. Germline lookup yields CDR1 MGHRA and CDR2 YSYEKL. As DNA, the CDR3 is TGCGCCAGCAGCCCGACCGGGACTAGAGGCGAGACCCAGTACTTC. Protein product: CASSPTGTRGETQYF.

The V gene is TRBV5-6, the J gene TRBJ1-3; TRBD1 is a possible D gene (6 bases). CDR3 length: 16 amino acids. Trimming cost V 0 bases and J 4 bases, with 14 bases left between them. Germline V gives CDR1 SGHDT, CDR2 YYEEEE. The CDR3 DNA reads as TGTGCCAGCAGCTTGGGCCCAGGGGTTACAGGAAACACCATATATTTT. Protein product: CASSLGPGVTGNTIYF. Variable domain in full (rest from reference TRBV5-6 and TRBJ1-3): DAGVTQSPTHLIKTRGQQVTLRCSPKSGHDTVSWYQQALGQGPQFIFQYYEEEERQRGNFPDRFSGHQFPNYSSELNVNALLLGDSALYLCASSLGPGVTGNTIYFGEGSWLTVV.

CDR3 DNA sequence: TGCGCCAGCAGCTTACCCGGGACAGTCTCCTACGAGCAGTACTTC. Translating gives CASSLPGTVSYEQYF. The rearrangement uses TRBV5-1 and TRBJ2-7; TRBD1 matches 7 bases. Looked up from germline, CDR1 is SGHRS and CDR2 is YFSETQ. J lost 0 bases, V lost 2 bases, and 5 bases had no gene match. CDR3 length equals 15 residues.

The chain carries TRBV7-2 and TRBJ2-3; D perhaps matches TRBD1 (5 bases). V shed 2 bases and J shed 6 bases, with 21 bases lying between them. The CDR3 has 17 amino acids. Germline loops: CDR1 SGHTA, CDR2 FQGNSA. This CDR3 is CASSLMLSGYYPDTQYF. The CDR3 DNA reads TGTGCCAGCAGCTTAATGCTTTCAGGGTATTACCCTGATACGCAGTATTTT.

This rearrangement joins TRBV5-6 to TRBJ1-2, with D tentatively TRBD1 (6 bases). In germline, CDR1 is SGHDT, CDR2 YYEEEE. This CDR3 region has 16 residues. V dropped 5 bases and J dropped 4 bases, with 21 bases sitting between them. This chain's CDR3 is CASRSERDRRLYGYTF. DNA for the CDR3: TGTGCCAGCAGATCAGAACGAGACAGGAGACTCTATGGCTACACCTTC.

The chain employs TRBV6-5 and TRBJ1-2; D is possibly TRBD1 (6 bases). This CDR3 spans 14 amino acids. V was cut by 8 bases and J by 4 bases, with 17 bases left in between. The germline V gene encodes CDR1 MNHEY and CDR2 SVGAGI. The CDR3: CASLPEGGGYGYTF. CDR3 nucleotides: TGTGCCAGCCTACCGGAAGGGGGTGGCTATGGCTACACCTTC.

The chain couples TRBV6-5 to TRBJ2-3; 7 positions agree with TRBD2. The CDR3 covers 15 residues. Per germline, CDR1 MNHEY and CDR2 SVGAGI. V lost 5 bases and J lost 6; bases outside the gene matches: 11. CDR3 nucleotides: TGTGCCAGCAGTAGCGGGGCCAGGGCGTTGGATACGCAGTATTTT. It specifies CASSSGARALDTQYF.

The V and J genes are TRBV6-2 or TRBV6-3 and TRBJ2-3; D is possibly TRBD2 (7 bases). Trimming cost V 1 base and J 4 bases, with 12 bases left between them. Germline V gene lookup returns CDR1 MNHEY and CDR2 SVGEGT. The CDR3 loop spans 15 amino acids. CDR3 nucleotide sequence: TGTGCCAGCAGTTACTGGGGGGGCAGGGCAGATACGCAGTATTTT. This encodes CASSYWGGRADTQYF.

The rearrangement joins TRBV27 to TRBJ1-2; D unresolved. CDR3 length: 14 amino acids. Germline assignment: CDR1 MNHEY and CDR2 SMNVEV (reference sequence). With 9 bases removed from V and 4 bases from J, the gap between germline ends came to 18 bases. CDR3 region: CASGRLARGYGYTF. The CDR3, as DNA: TGTGCCAGTGGACGCCTAGCCCGGGGCTATGGCTACACCTTC.

The V and J genes are TRBV6-5 and TRBJ2-5; 11 bases are a match to TRBD2. This CDR3 spans 14 amino acids. Germline CDR1 reads MNHEY; CDR2 reads SVGAGI. The V and J ends lost 6 bases and 2 bases, in that order; junction bases with no gene match: 2. CDR3 in amino acids: CASRTSGGQETQYF. In nucleotides, the CDR3 is TGTGCCAGCAGAACTAGCGGGGGACAAGAGACCCAGTACTTC.

The chain links TRBV2 to TRBJ1-5, with D unclear. The V end lost 5 bases, the J end lost 5 bases, and 19 bases lay between the germline ends. Germline values: CDR1 SNHLY, CDR2 FYNNEI. The CDR3 sequence is 16 residues long. CDR3 sequence (DNA): TGTGCCAGCAGTAGTAGGGCAGGAGGCACCGATCAGCCCCAGCATTTT. Encoded protein: CASSSRAGGTDQPQHF.

The chain employs TRBV18 and TRBJ1-6; D call uncertain. Trimming removed 6 bases from V and 7 bases from J, with 10 bases in between. Looked up from germline, CDR1 is KGHSH and CDR2 is LQKENI. The CDR3 runs 13 residues. As DNA, the CDR3 is TGTGCCAGCTCTCCGGGGAGCAATTCACCCCTCCACTTT. It codes for CASSPGSNSPLHF.

V and J are TRBV29-1 and TRBJ1-2, with D unclear. The ends were cut back, 4 bases at V and 2 bases at J, with 11 bases in the middle. CDR1 is SQVTM and CDR2 is ANQGSEA in the germline V gene. This CDR3 spans 13 amino acids. The CDR3 nucleotides read TGCAGCGTTGCCCCAAGCTGGAACTATGGCTACACCTTC. It specifies CSVAPSWNYGYTF. The full variable domain, its missing parts supplied by reference TRBV29-1 and TRBJ1-2, is SAVISQKPSRDICQRGTSLTIQCQVDSQVTMMFWYRQQPGQSLTLIATANQGSEATYESGFVIDKFPISRPNLTFSTLTVSNMSPEDSSIYLCSVAPSWNYGYTFGSGTRLTVV.